These 15 T cell receptor beta chains share one sample of origin, sequenced in a study of cytomegalovirus exposure and HLA in healthy donors. 13 Jbeta primers and 60 Vbeta primers were used for the PCR. Data came from immunoSEQ multiplex PCR; TCRdb stores just in-frame clones and leaves some out. The data show about 140,000 clones, with 66% seen just once and approximately 1.6% held by the top ten. Sequenced sample: PBMCs. All receptors come from a human donor in good health.

The rearrangement uses TRBV10-3 and TRBJ2-3, with TRBD2 matching 7 bases. Germline V gene sequence: CDR1 ENHRY, CDR2 SYGVKD. V lost 4 bases, J lost 3 bases, and 7 bases stayed unmatched. This CDR3 is built from 15 residues. The CDR3 region has the DNA TGTGCCATCAGTGTCCGGGGGGAAGGAACAGATACGCAGTATTTT. It is translated as CAISVRGEGTDTQYF.

J is TRBJ2-1 and V is TRBV9, with 8 bases that match TRBD2. CDR3 length: 15 amino acids. CDR1 is SGDLS, CDR2 YYNGEE, per germline. Losses at the gene ends were 4 bases for V and 5 bases for J; bases not matched to a gene: 8. CDR3 amino acids: CASSTRLASNNEQFF. The CDR3 region has the DNA TGTGCCAGCAGCACCCGACTAGCGAGTAACAATGAGCAGTTCTTC.

This clone appeared once. The rearrangement uses TRBV7-9 and TRBJ1-3; 8 bases agree with TRBD1. This CDR3 spans 16 amino acids. V shed 5 bases, J shed 0 bases, and the junction held 6 bases outside the gene matches. The germline V gene has CDR1 SEHNR and CDR2 FQNEAQ (reference sequence). CDR3 sequence reads: CASSIGQGFSGNTIYF. For the CDR3, the DNA is TGTGCCAGCAGCATTGGACAGGGTTTCTCTGGAAACACCATATATTTT.

The rearrangement uses TRBV9 and TRBJ2-5; TRBD2 might be the D (6 bases). The germline V gene encodes CDR1 SGDLS and CDR2 YYNGEE. The CDR3 is 17 residues long. The V end was cut by 0 bases, the J end by 5 bases, with 20 bases between. CDR3 DNA: TGTGCCAGCAGCGTAGATCCCACCCCTAGCGCTGGGGAGACCCAGTACTTC. The encoded protein is CASSVDPTPSAGETQYF.

V usage is TRBV19 and J usage is TRBJ2-5, with 9 bases that match TRBD1. V trimming: 2 bases; J trimming: 6 bases; junction bases outside the gene matches: 4. From germline, CDR1 is LNHDA and CDR2 SQIVND (reference sequence). This CDR3 is built from 14 residues. The CDR3 sequence is CASSITGGRQTQYF. CDR3 sequence (DNA): TGTGCCAGTAGTATAACAGGGGGCCGACAGACCCAGTACTTC.

The chain links TRBV5-1 to TRBJ2-7; weak D call: TRBD1 (6 bases). The V gene lost 0 bases and the J gene lost 3 bases, with 13 bases spanning the gap. Germline loops: CDR1 SGHRS, CDR2 YFSETQ. CDR3 length: 15 residues. Written as DNA, the CDR3 is TGCGCCAGCAGCTTGGCGACAGGTCAGATCTACGAGCAGTACTTC. Its protein is CASSLATGQIYEQYF.

The genes are TRBV5-1 and TRBJ2-5; 11 positions match TRBD2. The V gene's germline CDR1 is SGHRS and CDR2 YFSETQ. This CDR3 has 15 residues. V was pared by 6 bases and J by 1 base, with 5 bases of the junction left unmatched. The CDR3 region is CASTTSGGFQETQYF. The CDR3 DNA reads TGCGCCAGCACCACTAGCGGGGGTTTCCAAGAGACCCAGTACTTC.

The genes are TRBV4-1 and TRBJ2-2; D not resolved. V was clipped by 0 bases and J by 3 bases, with 5 bases between them. The CDR3 is made up of 14 amino acids. Per the germline V gene, CDR1 is MGHRA and CDR2 is YSYEKL. DNA of the CDR3: TGCGCCAGCAGCCAAGAACCGGACACCGGGGAGCTGTTTTTT. Encoded protein: CASSQEPDTGELFF.

J is TRBJ2-1 and V is TRBV27; possibly TRBD2 for D (5 bases). This CDR3 is built from 15 residues. Germline V lookup: CDR1 MNHEY, CDR2 SMNVEV (reference sequence). The germline V and J ends were trimmed by 2 bases and 7 bases, with 15 bases remaining between them. The CDR3 here is CASSLVGQRLNEQFF. CDR3 nucleotide sequence: TGTGCCAGCAGTTTAGTTGGGCAGCGGTTGAATGAGCAGTTCTTC.

This clone was recorded once. The rearrangement links TRBV5-4 to TRBJ2-7, with 9 positions matching TRBD1. The germline V gene encodes CDR1 SGHNT and CDR2 YYREEE (reference sequence). The CDR3 length is 15 residues. The junction had 2 bases not matched to a gene; V was cut back by 1 base and J by 0 bases. In nucleotides, the CDR3 is TGTGCCAGCAGCTTGTCGACAGGGGGCTCCTACGAGCAGTACTTC. It specifies CASSLSTGGSYEQYF. Combining the CDR3 with reference TRBV5-4 and TRBJ2-7 gives the whole variable domain ETGVTQSPTHLIKTRGQQVTLRCSSQSGHNTVSWYQQALGQGPQFIFQYYREEENGRGNFPPRFSGLQFPNYSSELNVNALELDDSALYLCASSLSTGGSYEQYFGPGTRLTVT.

This clone has only a few counts. The chain recombines TRBV10-3 with TRBJ2-7; a possible D gene is TRBD2 (6 bases). This CDR3 has 14 amino acids. Trimming took 3 bases from V and 1 from J, leaving 10 bases between them. The germline gives CDR1 ENHRY, CDR2 SYGVKD. The CDR3 region has the DNA TGTGCCATCAGTGAAGGGCTAGCGTCCTACGAGCAGTACTTC. As protein: CAISEGLASYEQYF.

Comment on this clone: The junction departs from germline at one end; a sequencing error may be responsible. The chain joins TRBV14 to TRBJ2-1; D call uncertain. CDR1 is SGHDN, CDR2 FVKESK, per germline. This CDR3 is 15 amino acids long. The CDR3 spells CASSPRIASYDEQFF. The CDR3 region has the DNA TGTGCCAGCAGCCCAAGAATCGCTTCCTACGATGAGCAGTTCTTC. The full variable domain, rest sourced from reference TRBV14 and TRBJ2-1, is EAGVTQFPSHSVIEKGQTVTLRCDPISGHDNLYWYRRVMGKEIKFLLHFVKESKQDESGMPNNRFLAERTGGTYSTLKVQPAELEDSGVYFCASSPRIASYDEQFFGPGTRLTVL.

This clone was recorded once. The V and J genes are TRBV10-1 and TRBJ2-3; the match to TRBD2 covers 10 bases. Germline lookup yields CDR1 WNHNN and CDR2 SYGVQD (reference sequence). CDR3 length: 16 residues. V lost 5 bases to trimming and J lost 4 bases; unmatched junction nucleotides: 9. The CDR3 is CASSPASGRGPDTQYF. The CDR3 DNA reads as TGCGCCAGCAGTCCAGCTAGCGGGAGAGGACCAGATACGCAGTATTTT.

The V gene is TRBV7-9, the J gene TRBJ1-6; 7 bases agree with TRBD1. The CDR3 is made up of 14 amino acids. Germline lookup yields CDR1 SEHNR and CDR2 FQNEAQ (reference sequence). Trimming took 5 bases from V and 7 from J; bases not matched to a gene: 5. The CDR3 DNA sequence: TGTGCCAGCAGCCTCACAGGGGACAATTCACCCCTCCACTTT. This gives the protein CASSLTGDNSPLHF.

The chain uses TRBV7-2 and TRBJ2-3; D remains unclear. The CDR3 covers 12 residues. Looked up from germline, CDR1 is SGHTA and CDR2 is FQGNSA. Trimming took off 5 bases at V and 2 bases at J, with 5 bases between the two ends. CDR3 in DNA: TGTGCCAGCAGCCTACTCACAGATACGCAGTATTTT. The encoded protein is CASSLLTDTQYF.